Listed below are T cell receptor beta chains from one sample, sequenced in a study of T cells in Graves' hyperthyroidism and ophthalmopathy. Each CDR3 protein is one row after TCRdb ran MiXCR on the multiplex PCR reads. This sample has around 400,000 distinct CDR3 sequences, with 15% to 18% found just once. What was sequenced was blood. The receptors stem from a young woman with Graves' hyperthyroidism that later progressed to Graves' ophthalmopathy. The CDR3 runs from the conserved cysteine through the conserved F or W. The D gene is left open where the match is weak. Rows give clone size only sometimes, using once, few, many, or a class for an expanded clone.

>NA|TRBJ1-2|NA|TRBV27
CASTSVGARNGYTF
TGTGCCAGCACCTCGGTCGGTGCTAGGAATGGCTACACCTTC
>TRBD1|TRBJ1-1|many|TRBV28
CANTPPGQGAGNTEAFF
TGTGCCAACACACCTCCGGGACAGGGGGCCGGGAACACTGAAGCTTTCTTT
>NA|TRBJ2-6|many|TRBV2
CASSEQGSSGANVLTF
TGTGCCAGCAGTGAGCAGGGTTCTTCTGGGGCCAACGTCCTGACTTTC
>TRBD2|TRBJ2-2|few|TRBV7-6
CASSLGSLRTSGNTGELFF
TGTGCCAGCAGCTTAGGGAGCCTAAGGACTAGCGGAAACACCGGGGAGCTGTTTTTT
>TRBD2|TRBJ2-7|few|TRBV4-3
CASSQDLSSGSSGEQYF
TGCGCCAGCAGCCAAGATCTGTCTAGCGGGAGTTCGGGCGAGCAGTACTTC
>NA|TRBJ1-1|NA|TRBV2
CASSFGQFEAFF
TGTGCCAGCAGTTTCGGACAGTTTGAAGCTTTCTTT
>NA|TRBJ1-2|NA|TRBV6-6
CASSYSQRAPDYGYTF
TGTGCCAGCAGTTACTCCCAGCGGGCGCCAGACTATGGCTACACCTTC
>NA|TRBJ2-3|NA|TRBV2
CASSELVLSGSTDTQYF
TGTGCCAGCAGTGAACTTGTATTAAGCGGTAGCACAGATACGCAGTATTTT
>TRBD1|TRBJ2-6|NA|TRBV2
CATYRGPQSVLTF
TGTGCCACATACAGGGGTCCCCAGTCCGTCCTGACTTTC
>TRBD1|TRBJ1-2|many|TRBV6-1
CASRDSRGRNGYTF
TGTGCCAGCAGAGACTCAAGGGGGCGGAATGGCTACACCTTC
>TRBD2|TRBJ2-1|many|TRBV29-1
CSLRGGVGEQFF
TGCAGCCTCCGGGGGGGAGTTGGTGAGCAGTTCTTC
>NA|TRBJ2-3|many|TRBV28
CASSLEGKITDTQYF
TGTGCCAGCAGTCTAGAGGGAAAGATCACAGATACGCAGTATTTT
>TRBD1|TRBJ2-3|few|TRBV24-1
CATSDVPGTGVSTDTQYF
TGTGCCACCAGTGATGTCCCTGGGACAGGGGTCTCCACAGATACGCAGTATTTT
>NA|TRBJ2-7|NA|TRBV28
CASSHLRDEQYF
TGCGCCAGCAGCCACTTGAGAGACGAGCAGTACTTC
>NA|TRBJ1-5|many|TRBV4-1
CASSQDKSGVSNQPQHF
TGCGCCAGCAGCCAAGATAAGAGCGGGGTGAGCAATCAGCCCCAGCATTTT
>NA|TRBJ2-7|many|TRBV5-1
CASSLEFGLHDEQYF
TGCGCCAGCAGCTTGGAATTCGGGCTTCACGACGAGCAGTACTTC
>TRBD1|TRBJ2-7|many|TRBV30
CAWTPGTGDYEQYF
TGTGCCTGGACCCCCGGGACAGGGGACTACGAGCAGTACTTC
>NA|TRBJ1-1|many|TRBV6-1
CASSEPGRDTEAFF
TGTGCCAGCAGTGAACCCGGGAGGGACACTGAAGCTTTCTTT
>TRBD1|TRBJ1-6|few|TRBV7-9
CASSSTGGSSPLHF
TGTGCCAGCAGTTCGACAGGGGGCAGTTCACCCCTCCACTTT
>TRBD1|TRBJ1-5|NA|TRBV20-1
CSAGTGDFQPQHF
TGCAGTGCTGGAACAGGGGATTTTCAGCCCCAGCATTTT
>NA|TRBJ1-5|many|TRBV30
CAWSRTHSNQPQHF
TGTGCCTGGAGCCGGACACATAGCAATCAGCCCCAGCATTTT
>NA|TRBJ1-2|many|TRBV24-1
CATSDLTVNGYTF
TGTGCCACCAGTGATTTGACTGTGAATGGCTACACCTTC
>NA|TRBJ1-2|NA|TRBV20-1
CSARDPQGYYGYTF
TGCAGTGCTAGAGATCCTCAGGGATACTATGGCTACACCTTC
>NA|TRBJ1-1|many|TRBV18
CASSPREKGLAKNTEAFF
TGTGCCAGCTCACCAAGGGAAAAAGGGTTGGCGAAAAACACTGAAGCTTTCTTT
>NA|TRBJ1-5|few|TRBV6-1
CASSLPARTLLSNQPQHF
TGTGCCAGCAGTCTTCCAGCCCGGACACTTCTTAGCAATCAGCCCCAGCATTTT
>TRBD2|TRBJ2-1|many|TRBV27
CASSFSREGPYNEQFF
TGTGCCAGCAGTTTTTCGCGGGAGGGCCCCTACAATGAGCAGTTCTTC
>NA|TRBJ1-2|few|TRBV6-5
CASSYWGGDNYGYTF
TGTGCCAGCAGTTACTGGGGGGGAGATAACTATGGCTACACCTTC
>NA|TRBJ1-3|many|TRBV7-8
CASSLGGRGSSGNTIYF
TGTGCCAGCAGCTTAGGGGGCAGGGGAAGTTCTGGAAACACCATATATTTT
>TRBD2|TRBJ2-1|many|TRBV7-9
CASSSPGTSGRATYNEQFF
TGTGCCAGCAGCTCCCCCGGGACTAGCGGGAGGGCGACCTACAATGAGCAGTTCTTC
>TRBD2|TRBJ2-7|few|TRBV19
CASSIFSGVSYEQYF
TGTGCCAGTAGTATTTTTAGCGGGGTCTCCTACGAGCAGTACTTC
>NA|TRBJ1-4|many|TRBV3-1
CASSQEQAKLFF
TGTGCCAGCAGCCAAGAGCAGGCTAAACTGTTTTTT
>NA|TRBJ2-2|few|TRBV20-1
CSAKESLDTGELFF
TGCAGTGCAAAGGAGAGTCTGGACACCGGGGAGCTGTTTTTT
>NA|TRBJ2-3|few|TRBV9
CASSVGVGGTDTQYF
TGTGCCAGCAGCGTAGGTGTCGGAGGCACAGATACGCAGTATTTT
>NA|TRBJ1-5|NA|TRBV5-1
CASSLLGYSNQPQHF
TGCGCCAGCAGCTTGCTCGGATACAGCAATCAGCCCCAGCATTTT
>NA|TRBJ2-1|NA|TRBV5-6
CASSLGPRQFF
TGTGCCAGCAGCTTGGGACCCCGGCAGTTCTTC
>TRBD2|TRBJ2-5|many|TRBV20-1
CSARGTSGRKQETQYF
TGCAGTGCTAGGGGGACTAGCGGGAGGAAACAAGAGACCCAGTACTTC
>TRBD2|TRBJ2-3|many|TRBV2
CASSDRLAEITDTQYF
TGTGCCAGCAGCGATCGACTAGCGGAGATCACAGATACGCAGTATTTT
>NA|TRBJ1-6|few|TRBV6-5
CASSYPGENSPLHF
TGTGCCAGCAGTTACCCAGGGGAGAATTCACCCCTCCACTTT
>NA|TRBJ2-1|few|TRBV6-7
CASRSGVGYSNEQFF
TGTGCCAGCCGATCGGGGGTTGGGTACTCCAATGAGCAGTTCTTC
>NA|TRBJ2-1|few|TRBV5-6
CASSPGARGYNEQFF
TGTGCCAGCAGCCCCGGGGCCAGAGGGTACAATGAGCAGTTCTTC